The source of this T cell receptor (beta chain) is a study of blood T cell repertoires in COVID-19 (TCRdb year 2020). As for the study more broadly: Samples covering the acute and convalescent phases of COVID-19 were provided by collaborators in the United States, Italy and Spain. The material from the prospective study consisted of cDNA or gDNA derived from T cells, B-cell-depleted T cells, or PBMCs. Subjects who had been exposed to COVID-19, were actively infected with it, or had recovered from it provided the deeply sampled blood TCRbeta repertoires that made up the dataset. The repertoires were made available in a free public database intended to serve as a resource for research on the immune response to SARS-CoV-2. Samples were obtained from the ongoing ImmuneRACE study (first 160 participants) and from 1,254 subjects provided by 6 global collaborators. A de-identified subject ID, COVID-19 status, age in years and sex were almost always included in the sample metadata. Where available, HLA class I and class II types were obtained from metadata supplied by the sample provider rather than from assay-based typing. General findings and caveats noted by the study authors: How much clinical and demographic metadata was included differed by source and by participant, and the metadata was provided uncurated.

There are 15 amino acids in the CDR3, from cysteine to phenylalanine inclusive. Only the CDR3 DNA stays, 45 bases, in frame from base 1. The germline V gene (reference sequence) supplies CDR1 SGHNT and CDR2 YYREEE. Trimmed from V: 2 bases; trimmed from J: 4 bases; junction bases lacking a gene match: 5. The immunoSEQ Assay, a bias-controlled multiplex PCR, was used to amplify TCRbeta CDR3 regions from genomic DNA. In the paper's pipeline: Nucleated cell counts per sample were estimated from amplification of reference gene primers within the assay. To quantify the absolute abundance of each unique TCRbeta CDR3 rearrangement, sequence reads were collapsed and filtered. Productive Simpson clonality was computed per sample as the square root of Simpson's diversity index over productive rearrangements. This immuneACCESS table, as held by TCRdb, lists in-frame sequences with V and J called but not all clones. Of the missing ones, under half trace to an unresolved V gene in checked studies; the others have no known cause. That table furnishes V, J and clone size, whereas the DNA furnished D and trimming. The sample table contains under 110,000 clones; only one count was recorded for 76% of them. 6% to 6.5% of the sample rests with the top ten.

At one collaborating source in Seattle, patients were enrolled during active infection and were followed longitudinally through the course of disease. Each collaborating institution followed its own protocols to collect whole blood in K2EDTA tubes. For TCRbeta analysis, collaborators shipped samples in one of three forms: frozen whole blood, isolated PBMCs, or DNA extracted from either of those sample types. A remark on this clone: It lacks a known antigen. Base qualities are not provided; no much larger clone lies one nucleotide away.

Specimen: peripheral blood. This sequence uses TRBV5-4 and TRBJ2-1, with 8 middle bases fitting TRBD2. The receptor comes from a man aged 80 or over with COVID-19, enrolled during active disease. The CDR3 is CASSLGGGRYNEQFF. The DNA sequence reads TGTGCCAGCAGCTTAGGCGGGGGGCGTTACAATGAGCAGTTCTTC.